This T cell receptor beta chain was captured by sequencing in a study of T cells in localized non-small cell lung cancer. Whole-study findings and limits: The highest T cell clonality was in uninvolved adjacent lung, above tumor. Appearance in adjacent lung was seen for a median around 58 of the top 100 tumor clones.

About this clone: Antigen: not known.

Using immunoSEQ multiplex PCR, the repertoire was profiled, and TCRdb retains in-frame clones only, with some absent. The repertoire holds approximately 29,000 clones, with 87% as singletons. V gave up 4 bases and J gave up 8 bases, with 14 bases separating them. Germline V gives CDR1 SGHTA, CDR2 FQGNSA. CDR3 length: 13 amino acids. The J gene is TRBJ1-2, the V gene TRBV7-2; tentatively, D is TRBD1 (5 bases). Sample: peripheral blood, taken before any cancer treatment. This receptor was identified in a male donor aged 60 or over with stage I lung adenocarcinoma. The CDR3 DNA is TGTGCCAGCAGCTCATCGGGGGACGAGGGCTACACCTTC. Translating gives CASSSSGDEGYTF.